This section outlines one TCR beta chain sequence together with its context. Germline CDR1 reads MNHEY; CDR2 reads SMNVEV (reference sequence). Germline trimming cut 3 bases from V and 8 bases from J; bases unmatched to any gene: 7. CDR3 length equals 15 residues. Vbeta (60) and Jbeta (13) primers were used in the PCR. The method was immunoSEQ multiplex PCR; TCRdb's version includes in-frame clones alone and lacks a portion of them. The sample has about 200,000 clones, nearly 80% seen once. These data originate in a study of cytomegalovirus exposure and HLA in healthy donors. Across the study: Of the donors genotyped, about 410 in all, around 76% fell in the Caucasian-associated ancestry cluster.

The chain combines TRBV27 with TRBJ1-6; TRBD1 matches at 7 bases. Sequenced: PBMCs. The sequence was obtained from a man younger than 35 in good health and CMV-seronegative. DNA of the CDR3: TGTGCCAGCAGTTTCAACTCGGGACAGTATTCACCCCTCCACTTT. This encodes CASSFNSGQYSPLHF.